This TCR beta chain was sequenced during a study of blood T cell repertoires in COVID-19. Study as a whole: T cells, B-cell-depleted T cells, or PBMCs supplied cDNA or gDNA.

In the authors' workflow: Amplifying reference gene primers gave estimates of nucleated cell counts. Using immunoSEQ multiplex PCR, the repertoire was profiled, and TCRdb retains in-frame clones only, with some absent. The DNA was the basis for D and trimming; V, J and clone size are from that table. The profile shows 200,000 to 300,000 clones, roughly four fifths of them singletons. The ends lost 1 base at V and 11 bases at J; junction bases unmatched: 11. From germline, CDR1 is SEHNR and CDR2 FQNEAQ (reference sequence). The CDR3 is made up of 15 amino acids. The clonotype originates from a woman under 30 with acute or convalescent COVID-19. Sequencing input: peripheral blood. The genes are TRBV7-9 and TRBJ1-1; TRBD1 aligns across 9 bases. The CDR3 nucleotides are TGTGCCAGCAGCTTAGTGGGACAGGGCCTGGCAGAGGCTTTCTTT. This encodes CASSLVGQGLAEAFF.